The 29 T cell receptor beta chains presented below share a single source sample, sequenced in a study of blood T cell repertoires in COVID-19. Repertoires were generated with immunoSEQ multiplex PCR, while TCRdb's copy carries only in-frame clones and drops some. The sample has more than 300,000 clones, around 89% seen once; the top ten hold under 1.1%. Sequencing input: peripheral blood. The source of these receptors is a woman in her 40s with COVID-19, enrolled during active disease.

The V call is TRBV10-3, the J call TRBJ1-1; D is possibly TRBD1 (6 bases). The CDR3 has 16 amino acids. CDR1 and CDR2 from the germline V gene are ENHRY and SYGVKD. V was trimmed by 0 bases and J by 3 bases, leaving 14 bases between them. In DNA form, the CDR3 reads TGTGCCATCAGTGAGTCGTTTACAGGGAGGGACACTGAAGCTTTCTTT. As protein: CAISESFTGRDTEAFF.

The chain links TRBV9 to TRBJ2-1, with D possibly TRBD2 on 6 matching bases. Trimming cost V 0 bases and J 4 bases, with 20 bases left between them. There are 18 residues in the CDR3. Per germline, CDR1 SGDLS and CDR2 YYNGEE. The CDR3 loop is CASSVAETPGDRYNEQFF. CDR3 sequence (DNA): TGTGCCAGCAGCGTAGCTGAAACCCCGGGAGATAGGTACAATGAGCAGTTCTTC.

The chain recombines TRBV5-4 with TRBJ2-1; 9 bases fit TRBD2. V was pared by 5 bases and J by 9 bases, with 9 bases of the junction left unmatched. The CDR3 loop spans 14 amino acids. Germline CDR1 is SGHNT and CDR2 is YYREEE (reference sequence). This chain's CDR3 is CASSSPGLAGEQFF. The CDR3 coding sequence is TGTGCCAGCAGTAGCCCGGGACTAGCAGGTGAGCAGTTCTTC.

This clone was counted a single time. V gene TRBV9 combines with J gene TRBJ2-1, with TRBD2 matching 9 bases. The CDR3 has 15 amino acids. V dropped 0 bases and J dropped 14; count of bases not matched to a gene: 12. CDR1 is SGDLS and CDR2 is YYNGEE in the germline V gene. CDR3 sequence reads: CASSVAAGGPFDKFF. In DNA form, the CDR3 reads TGTGCCAGCAGCGTAGCGGCGGGAGGGCCTTTCGACAAGTTCTTC.

This chain joins TRBV28 and TRBJ2-1, with D unclear. The germline CDR1 and CDR2 sequences are MDHEN and SYDVKM. The CDR3 is 14 amino acids. V was cut by 8 bases and J by 4 bases, with 15 bases left in between. The CDR3 is CASHGPAYYNEQFF. DNA of the CDR3: TGTGCCAGCCATGGGCCAGCCTATTACAATGAGCAGTTCTTC.

This clone appeared a single time. The rearrangement uses TRBV18 and TRBJ1-5; 8 bases map to TRBD1. The CDR3 runs to 16 residues. V dropped 3 bases and J dropped 2; count of bases not matched to a gene: 6. Per germline, CDR1 KGHSH and CDR2 LQKENI. CDR3 amino acids: CASSPFGQGGNQPQHF. In nucleotides, the CDR3 is TGTGCCAGCTCACCCTTTGGACAGGGAGGCAATCAGCCCCAGCATTTT.

The rearrangement links TRBV3-1 (or the pseudogene TRBV3-2) to TRBJ1-2; 8 bases map to TRBD1. With V trimmed by 4 bases and J by 5 bases, 6 bases remained unmatched. The CDR3 totals 14 residues. Germline V CDR1 and CDR2: LGHDT, YNNKEL (reference sequence). In DNA, the CDR3 is TGTGCCAGCAGCCCCCGGGACAGGAGTTATGGCTACACCTTC. Its translation: CASSPRDRSYGYTF.

On this clone itself: The junction departs from the called germline gene at one end, perhaps through a read error. This sequence joins TRBV2 and TRBJ1-1; TRBD1 matches 7 bases. Germline CDR1 and CDR2: SNHLY and FYNNEI. This CDR3 has 12 residues. CDR3 protein: CAGRGGGTEAFF. The CDR3, as DNA: TGTGCCGGCAGGGGGGGAGGCACTGAAGCTTTCTTT.

This chain uses TRBV5-4 with TRBJ2-2, with TRBD1 matching over 7 bases. There are 14 residues in the CDR3. Germline V gives CDR1 SGHNT, CDR2 YYREEE (reference sequence). J gave up 2 bases and V 7 bases, and 5 bases lay outside the gene matches. The CDR3 DNA reads as TGTGCCAGCGGGAAGGGGGCAAACACCGGGGAGCTGTTTTTT. Protein: CASGKGANTGELFF.

This chain links TRBV11-2 with TRBJ2-1, with TRBD1 matching over 7 bases. The CDR3 extends over 14 amino acids. Germline CDR1 reads SGHAT; CDR2 reads FQNNGV. Trimming took 0 bases from V and 6 from J; bases not matched to a gene: 2. The CDR3 bases are TGTGCCAGCAGCTTAGATCAGGGGGTCAATGAGCAGTTCTTC. Translation: CASSLDQGVNEQFF.

The V and J genes are TRBV7-3 and TRBJ2-1, with 9 bases lining up with TRBD2. With V trimmed by 3 bases and J by 3 bases, 6 bases remained unmatched. This CDR3 region has 16 residues. In germline, CDR1 is SGHTA, CDR2 FQGTGA. CDR3 sequence: CASSLVAGAYYNEQFF. Here the CDR3 DNA reads TGTGCCAGCAGCTTGGTAGCGGGAGCGTACTACAATGAGCAGTTCTTC.

The chain couples TRBV11-3 to TRBJ2-1; no reliable D call. Trimming took off 7 bases at V and 6 bases at J, with 16 bases between the two ends. The CDR3 runs 14 residues. Germline V CDR1 and CDR2: SGHNT, YENEEA. The CDR3 spells CASTPNTYSNEQFF. The CDR3 coding sequence is TGTGCCAGCACCCCGAATACCTACAGCAATGAGCAGTTCTTC.

This clone appeared a single time. The J gene is TRBJ1-2, the V gene TRBV19; 8 nucleotides agree with TRBD1. Germline V CDR1 and CDR2: LNHDA, SQIVND (reference sequence). Unmatched junction bases numbered 14, after V lost 6 bases and J lost 2 bases. The CDR3 totals 17 residues. DNA of the CDR3: TGTGCCAGTAGCCTCGGGACAGGAAACACCTTAAACTATGGCTACACCTTC. Encoded protein: CASSLGTGNTLNYGYTF.

The gene calls are TRBV7-9 and TRBJ1-2; TRBD1 matches 7 bases. V lost 2 bases, J lost 5 bases, and 5 bases stayed unmatched. The CDR3 sequence is 14 residues long. Germline CDR1 SEHNR, CDR2 FQNEAQ (reference sequence). The CDR3 spells CASSLLAGGYGYTF. The CDR3 region has the DNA TGTGCCAGCAGCTTATTGGCAGGGGGGTATGGCTACACCTTC.

Only a few counts were recorded for this clone. The chain carries TRBV6-2 or TRBV6-3 and TRBJ2-1; D call uncertain. The CDR3 extends over 13 amino acids. The germline V and J ends were trimmed by 4 bases and 7 bases, with 11 bases remaining between them. Germline loops: CDR1 MNHEY, CDR2 SVGEGT. CDR3 nucleotide sequence: TGTGCCAGCAGTTCCCCAGCCGGGAATGAGCAGTTCTTC. Translated, it gives CASSSPAGNEQFF.

This clone was seen more than once but under ten times. Other DNA sequences from this sample encode an identical CDR3 as well. Written as DNA, the CDR3 is TGTGCCAGCAGCTTAGGGGGCGGTAATGAAAAACTGTTTTTT. It codes for CASSLGGGNEKLFF. The rearrangement joins TRBV7-2 to TRBJ1-4; D may be TRBD1 (5 bases). Germline V CDR1 and CDR2: SGHTA, FQGNSA. The CDR3 is 14 amino acids. The V end lost 1 base, the J end lost 4 bases, and 7 bases lay between the germline ends.

The V gene is TRBV28, the J gene TRBJ1-1, with TRBD1 identical over 9 bases. This CDR3 comprises 17 residues. With V trimmed by 2 bases and J by 10 bases, 17 bases remained unmatched. Germline loops: CDR1 MDHEN, CDR2 SYDVKM. The CDR3 here is CASSLRGSGTGNWGAFF. The CDR3 region has the DNA TGTGCCAGCAGTTTAAGAGGGTCTGGGACAGGGAATTGGGGAGCTTTCTTT.

Here the CDR3 DNA reads TGTGCCAGCAGCTCGAAACCCACAGGGGGCGGGGAGACCCAGTACTTC. As protein: CASSSKPTGGGETQYF. The V and J genes are TRBV7-2 and TRBJ2-5, with 9 positions matching TRBD1. There are 16 residues in the CDR3. Per germline, CDR1 SGHTA and CDR2 FQGNSA. V lost 4 bases to trimming and J lost 5 bases; unmatched junction nucleotides: 11.

The rearrangement joins TRBV28 to TRBJ2-1; no clear D gene. Germline V CDR1 and CDR2: MDHEN, SYDVKM. Trimming removed 4 bases at V and 12 bases at J, with 10 bases between. This CDR3 comprises 11 residues. The CDR3: CASSSQLAQFF. The CDR3 nucleotides read TGTGCCAGCAGTTCCCAGTTGGCGCAGTTCTTC.

This clone has only one observation. CDR3 sequence: CASSFGLAGVQYNEQFF. In nucleotides, the CDR3 is TGCGCCAGCAGCTTCGGACTAGCGGGAGTTCAGTACAATGAGCAGTTCTTC. V is TRBV5-1 and J is TRBJ2-1, with TRBD2 matching over 13 bases. This CDR3 has 17 residues. The V gene's germline CDR1 is SGHRS and CDR2 YFSETQ. The junction had 6 bases not matched to a gene; V was cut back by 2 bases and J by 4 bases.

The chain recombines TRBV14 with TRBJ2-2; unclear D gene. V was shortened by 2 bases and J by 1 base, with 5 bases between the two germline ends. Germline-derived CDR1 and CDR2 are SGHDN and FVKESK. The CDR3 covers 14 residues. The CDR3 reads CASSQNRNTGELFF. For the CDR3, the DNA is TGTGCCAGCAGCCAAAACAGGAACACCGGGGAGCTGTTTTTT.

This clone occurred once. The rearrangement links TRBV6-1 to TRBJ2-2; a weak D match, TRBD2 (6 bases). Germline loops: CDR1 MNHNS, CDR2 SASEGT. The CDR3 has 16 residues. V was trimmed by 0 bases and J by 7 bases, leaving 15 bases between them. The CDR3 region has the DNA TGTGCCAGCAGTGAAGCCCGGACCCACGGGGGCGGGGAGCTGTTTTTT. Its translation: CASSEARTHGGGELFF.

This sequence joins TRBV2 and TRBJ1-2; 8 bases map to TRBD1. V shed 6 bases, J shed 0 bases, and the junction held 3 bases outside the gene matches. Germline assignment: CDR1 SNHLY and CDR2 FYNNEI. This CDR3 has 14 residues. CDR3 sequence reads: CASRGQDANYGYTF. The CDR3 DNA follows: TGTGCCAGCAGGGGACAGGATGCTAACTATGGCTACACCTTC. Filled out from reference TRBV2 and TRBJ1-2, the complete variable domain reads EPEVTQTPSHQVTQMGQEVILRCVPISNHLYFYWYRQILGQKVEFLVSFYNNEISEKSEIFDDQFSVERPDGSNFTLKIRSTKLEDSAMYFCASRGQDANYGYTFGSGTRLTVV.

The chain links TRBV19 to TRBJ2-1, with 8 nucleotides matching TRBD1. From germline, CDR1 is LNHDA and CDR2 SQIVND (reference sequence). Trimming cost V 3 bases and J 6 bases; bases outside gene matches: 7. This CDR3 spans 15 amino acids. CDR3 region: CASSIRQGAINEQFF. The CDR3 DNA is TGTGCCAGTAGTATCCGGCAGGGGGCGATCAATGAGCAGTTCTTC.

V gene TRBV5-5 combines with J gene TRBJ1-4; TRBD1 agrees at 12 bases. The CDR3 extends over 14 amino acids. The germline V gene has CDR1 SGHKS and CDR2 YYEKEE (reference sequence). Trimming at V came to 4 bases and at J to 9 bases, leaving 4 bases not matched to a gene. The CDR3 nucleotides read TGTGCCAGCAGCCTCGGGACAGGGGGCAAAAAACTGTTTTTT. Translation: CASSLGTGGKKLFF.

V and J are TRBV5-6 and TRBJ2-4; the D gene is possibly TRBD1 (6 bases). The length of the CDR3 is 15 residues. Germline CDR1 and CDR2: SGHDT and YYEEEE. The ends were cut back, 0 bases at V and 3 bases at J, with 10 bases in the middle. CDR3 residues: CASSLAGANKNIQYF. The CDR3 DNA reads TGTGCCAGCAGCTTGGCAGGGGCTAACAAAAACATTCAGTACTTC.

In this sample, this clone turned up once. V is TRBV28 and J is TRBJ1-4, with 10 positions matching TRBD1. V shed 4 bases, J shed 5 bases, and the junction held 4 bases outside the gene matches. Germline-derived CDR1 and CDR2 are MDHEN and SYDVKM. The CDR3 is made up of 15 amino acids. The DNA of the CDR3 is TGTGCCAGCAGTTCCGTGGACAGGGGGAATGAAAAACTGTTTTTT. Translation gives CASSSVDRGNEKLFF.

The V and J genes are TRBV28 and TRBJ2-3, with TRBD1 matching 9 bases. Germline V gives CDR1 MDHEN, CDR2 SYDVKM. The CDR3 is made up of 16 amino acids. V shed 6 bases, J shed 3 bases, and the junction held 10 bases outside the gene matches. The CDR3 region has the DNA TGTGCCAGCAGGCGAAGGGACAGGGTATCAACAGATACGCAGTATTTT. Translated, it gives CASRRRDRVSTDTQYF.

The chain couples TRBV5-1 to TRBJ2-2; TRBD1 is a possible D gene (5 bases). V was pared by 7 bases and J by 5 bases, with 15 bases between. Germline values: CDR1 SGHRS, CDR2 YFSETQ. This CDR3 spans 14 amino acids. The CDR3 here is CASGFQGQTGELFF. The DNA of the CDR3 is TGCGCCAGCGGATTCCAGGGTCAAACCGGGGAGCTGTTTTTT. The complete variable domain, with remaining parts taken from reference TRBV5-1 and TRBJ2-2, reads KAGVTQTPRYLIKTRGQQVTLSCSPISGHRSVSWYQQTPGQGLQFLFEYFSETQRNKGNFPGRFSGRQFSNSRSEMNVSTLELGDSALYLCASGFQGQTGELFFGEGSRLTVL.